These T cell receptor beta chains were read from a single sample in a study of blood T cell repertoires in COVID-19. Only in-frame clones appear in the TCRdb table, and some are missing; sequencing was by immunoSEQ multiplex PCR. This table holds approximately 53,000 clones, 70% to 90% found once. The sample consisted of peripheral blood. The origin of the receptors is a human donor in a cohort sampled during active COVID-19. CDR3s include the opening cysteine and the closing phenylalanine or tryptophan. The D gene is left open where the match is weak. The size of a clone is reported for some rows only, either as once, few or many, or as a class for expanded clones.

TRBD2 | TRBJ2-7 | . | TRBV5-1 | TGCGCCAGCAGGGGTACTAGCGGGGGGACAGGGGCCTACGAGCAGTACTTC | CASRGTSGGTGAYEQYF
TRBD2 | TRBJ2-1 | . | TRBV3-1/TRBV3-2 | TGTGCCAGCAGCCAAGAGGCGGGAGCGGGAAGTGAGCAGTTCTTC | CASSQEAGAGSEQFF
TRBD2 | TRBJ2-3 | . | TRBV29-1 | TGCAGCGCTATGGGACTAGCGGAGGAAATGGGACTAGCAACAGATACGCAGTATTTT | CSAMGLAEEMGLATDTQYF
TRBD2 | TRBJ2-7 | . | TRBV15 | TGTGCCACCAGCAGAGATAGCGGGTTCTACGAGCAGTACTTC | CATSRDSGFYEQYF
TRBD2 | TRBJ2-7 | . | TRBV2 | TGTGCCAGCAGTCGCACGGGATCAGGACTAGCGGGGGGGCCGACCTACGAGCAGTACTTC | CASSRTGSGLAGGPTYEQYF
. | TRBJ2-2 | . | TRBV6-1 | TGTGCCAGCAGTGAAGCGAGTGGGGCCACCGGGGAGCTGTTTTTT | CASSEASGATGELFF
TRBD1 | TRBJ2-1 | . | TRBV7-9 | TGTGCCAGCAGCCAAAGTAATCGGGACAGATGTCTCTTC | CASSQSNRDRCLF
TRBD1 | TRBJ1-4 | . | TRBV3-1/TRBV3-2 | TGTGCCAGCAGCCTAGGACAGGGAGGGAATGAAAAACTGTTTTTT | CASSLGQGGNEKLFF
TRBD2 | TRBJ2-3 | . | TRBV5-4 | TGTGCCAGCAGTCAGAATAGCGGGACACTGAGAGATACGCAGTATTTT | CASSQNSGTLRDTQYF
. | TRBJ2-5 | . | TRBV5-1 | TGCGCCAGCAGCCCTTTTTCTAGCTACCAAGAGACCCAGTACTTC | CASSPFSSYQETQYF
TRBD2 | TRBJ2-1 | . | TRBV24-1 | TGTGCCACCAGTGATTACGGTAGCGGGAAGGATGAGCAGTTCTTC | CATSDYGSGKDEQFF
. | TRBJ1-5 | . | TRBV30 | TGTGCCTGGAGTCTAAGCGAGAATCAGCCCCAGCATTTT | CAWSLSENQPQHF
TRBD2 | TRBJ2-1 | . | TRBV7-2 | TGTGCCAGCAGCTTGGTGGGTGGCGGGGGAACCTACAATGAGCAGTTCTTC | CASSLVGGGGTYNEQFF
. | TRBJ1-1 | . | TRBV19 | TGTGCCAGTAGTATAATCCGGAACACTGAAGCTTTCTTT | CASSIIRNTEAFF
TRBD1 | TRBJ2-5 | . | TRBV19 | TGTGCCAGTAGTGCCACAGGGGGCCGCGAGACCCAGTACTTC | CASSATGGRETQYF
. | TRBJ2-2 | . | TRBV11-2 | TGTGCCAGCAGCCGAAGCGGGAACACCGGGGAGCTGTTTTTT | CASSRSGNTGELFF
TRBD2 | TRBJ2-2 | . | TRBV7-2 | TGTGCCAGCAGCTTAGGGGGACTAGCGGGATTTGGCGGGGAGCTGTTTTTT | CASSLGGLAGFGGELFF
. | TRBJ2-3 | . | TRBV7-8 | TGTGCCAGCGGCAAAACTTGGAGGGCCCTCAAAGATACGCAGTATTTT | CASGKTWRALKDTQYF
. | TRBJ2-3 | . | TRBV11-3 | TGTGCCAGCAGCTTAAAGCTTACTACCGCTGGTTCGGATACGCAGTATTTT | CASSLKLTTAGSDTQYF
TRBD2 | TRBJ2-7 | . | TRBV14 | TGTGCCAGCAGCCAGGAACCGTCTAGCGGGGGCCTCTACGAGCAGTACTTC | CASSQEPSSGGLYEQYF
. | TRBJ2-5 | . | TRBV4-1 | TGCGCCAGCAGCTCCAAGGGTGGAAAGGGGCCCCAAGAGACCCAGTACTTC | CASSSKGGKGPQETQYF
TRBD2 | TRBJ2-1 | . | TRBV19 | TGTGCCAGTAGTATAGATACGGCTAGCGGGAGCTACAATGAGCAGTTCTTC | CASSIDTASGSYNEQFF
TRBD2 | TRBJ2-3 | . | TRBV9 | TGTGCCAGCAGCCTGACTAGCGGGGGGGCGGATACGCAGTATTTT | CASSLTSGGADTQYF
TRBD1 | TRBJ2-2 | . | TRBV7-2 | TGTGCCAGCAGCTTACGTTGGGGGCAGGGGGCTCTGGACGGGGAGCTGTTTTTT | CASSLRWGQGALDGELFF
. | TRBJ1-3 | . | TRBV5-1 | TGCGCCAGCAGCTTGAGCGGGGGGAGAAGAAACACCATATATTTT | CASSLSGGRRNTIYF
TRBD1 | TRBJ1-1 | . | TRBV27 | TGTGCCAGCAGTTTTAGACAGGGAAGGAACACTGAAGCTTTCTTT | CASSFRQGRNTEAFF
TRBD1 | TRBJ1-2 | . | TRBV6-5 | TGTGCCAGCAGTTCCCCGGACAGGAACTATGGCTACACCTTC | CASSSPDRNYGYTF
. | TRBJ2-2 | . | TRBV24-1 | TGTGCCACCAGTAGGGATGCTACGGGAACCGGGGAGCTGTTTTTT | CATSRDATGTGELFF
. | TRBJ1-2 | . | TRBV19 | TGTGCCAGTAGTATATCGGATAAGCGATCAGCTGGCTACACCTTC | CASSISDKRSAGYTF
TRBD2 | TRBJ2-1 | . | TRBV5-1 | TGCGCCAGCAGCGCGAAGGGAGCACTAGCGGGGACCTACAATGAGCAGTTCTTC | CASSAKGALAGTYNEQFF
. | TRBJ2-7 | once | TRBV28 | TGTGCCAGCAGTTTATCGAGCGGTTTCCACGAGCAGTACTTC | CASSLSSGFHEQYF
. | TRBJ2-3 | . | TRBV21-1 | TGTGCCAGCAGCAAAGAAGCGCGGCTGGTTACAGATACGCAGTATTTT | CASSKEARLVTDTQYF
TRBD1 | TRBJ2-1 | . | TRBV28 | TGTGCCAGCACCCCTTCGGGACAGGGCGGGAATGAGCAGTTCTTC | CASTPSGQGGNEQFF
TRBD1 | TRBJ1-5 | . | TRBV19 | TGTGCCAGTAGTTTCGGACAGGTAAATCAGCCCCAGCATTTT | CASSFGQVNQPQHF
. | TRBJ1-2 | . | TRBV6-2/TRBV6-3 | TGTGCCAGCAGTGAGAGGTTCTATGGCTACACCTTC | CASSERFYGYTF
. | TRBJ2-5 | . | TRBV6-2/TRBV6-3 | TGTGCCAGCAGTTATCTTGAGACCCAGTACTTC | CASSYLETQYF
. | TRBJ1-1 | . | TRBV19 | TGTGTCGCTAAGGGGCAGGGCCGGGCTGAAGCTTTCTTT | CVAKGQGRAEAFF
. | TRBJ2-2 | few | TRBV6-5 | TGTGCCAGCAGATCGCACAGGGCCGGGGAGCTGTTTTTT | CASRSHRAGELFF
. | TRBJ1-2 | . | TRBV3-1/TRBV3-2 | TGTGCCAGCAGCCAAGATTTGGCCGCCAACTATGGCTACACCTTC | CASSQDLAANYGYTF
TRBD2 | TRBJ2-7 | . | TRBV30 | TGTGCCTGGAAAGGGACTAGCCGCTTCCACGAGCAGTACTTC | CAWKGTSRFHEQYF
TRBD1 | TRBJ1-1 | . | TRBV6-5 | TGTGCCAGCAGTTCTGGACAGGTCACTGAAGCTTTCTTT | CASSSGQVTEAFF